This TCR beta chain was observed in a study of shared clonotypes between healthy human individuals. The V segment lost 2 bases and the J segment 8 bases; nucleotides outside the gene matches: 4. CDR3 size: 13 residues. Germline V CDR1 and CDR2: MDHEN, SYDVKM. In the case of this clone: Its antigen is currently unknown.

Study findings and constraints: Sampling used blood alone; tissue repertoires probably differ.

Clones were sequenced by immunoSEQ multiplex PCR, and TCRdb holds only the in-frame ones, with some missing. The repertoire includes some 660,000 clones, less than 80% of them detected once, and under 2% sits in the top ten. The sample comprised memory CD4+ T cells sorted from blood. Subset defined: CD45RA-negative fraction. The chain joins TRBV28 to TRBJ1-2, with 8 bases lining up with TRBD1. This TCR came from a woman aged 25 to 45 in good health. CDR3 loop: CASSLRTGSGYTF. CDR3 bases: TGTGCCAGCAGTTTAAGGACAGGGTCGGGCTACACCTTC.